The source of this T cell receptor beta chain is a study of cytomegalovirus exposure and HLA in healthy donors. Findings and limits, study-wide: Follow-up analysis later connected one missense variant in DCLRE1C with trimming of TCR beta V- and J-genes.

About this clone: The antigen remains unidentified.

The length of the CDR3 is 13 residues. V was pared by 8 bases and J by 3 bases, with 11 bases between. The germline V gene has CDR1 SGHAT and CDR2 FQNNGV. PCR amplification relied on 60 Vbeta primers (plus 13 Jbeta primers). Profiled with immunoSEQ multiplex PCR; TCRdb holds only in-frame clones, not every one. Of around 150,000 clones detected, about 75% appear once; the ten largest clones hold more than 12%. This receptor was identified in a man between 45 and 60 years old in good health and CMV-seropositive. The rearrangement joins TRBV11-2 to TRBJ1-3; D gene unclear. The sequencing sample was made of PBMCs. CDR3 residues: CASWQVDGNTIYF. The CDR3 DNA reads TGTGCCAGCTGGCAGGTCGATGGAAACACCATATATTTT.